A selection of T cell receptor beta chains follows, all from one sample in a study of blood T cell repertoires in COVID-19. Libraries were prepared by immunoSEQ multiplex PCR; TCRdb keeps only in-frame clonotypes and omits some of them. The sample consists of about 210,000 clones, around 80% of them appearing once. Sequenced: peripheral blood. The receptors come from a middle-aged woman with acute or convalescent COVID-19. CDR3s include the opening cysteine and the closing phenylalanine or tryptophan. The D gene is left open where the match is weak. Not all rows give a size; the values are once, few, many and, for expanded clones, a class.

>TRBV7-6|NA|NA|TRBJ2-1
CASSSNNEQFF
TGTGCCAGCAGCTCCAACAATGAGCAGTTCTTC
>TRBV6-6|NA|NA|TRBJ1-1
CASSYSLREAFF
TGTGCCAGCAGTTACTCGTTACGGGAGGCTTTCTTT
>TRBV14|TRBD2|NA|TRBJ2-7
CASSTRGGAIYEQYF
TGTGCCAGCAGCACCCGGGGGGGGGCAATTTACGAGCAGTACTTC
>TRBV3-1/TRBV3-2|TRBD1|NA|TRBJ1-6
CASSQERGTGSSPLHF
TGTGCCAGCAGCCAGGAACGGGGGACAGGGAGTTCACCCCTCCACTTT
>TRBV15|NA|NA|TRBJ1-2
CATSRDGPQGPYGYTF
TGTGCCACCAGCAGAGATGGGCCACAGGGACCCTATGGCTACACCTTC
>TRBV5-1|NA|NA|TRBJ2-3
CASTKGGGTDTQYF
TGCGCCAGCACCAAAGGGGGGGGCACAGATACGCAGTATTTT
>TRBV7-3|TRBD2|NA|TRBJ2-4
CASSPNPSGGPLTKNIQYF
TGTGCCAGCAGCCCAAACCCTAGCGGGGGCCCTCTGACCAAAAACATTCAGTACTTC
>TRBV11-3|NA|NA|TRBJ2-1
CASSKRDSSYNEQFF
TGTGCCAGCAGCAAACGGGATAGCTCCTACAATGAGCAGTTCTTC
>TRBV5-1|NA|NA|TRBJ1-2
CASQDSNYGYTF
TGCGCCAGCCAGGACAGTAACTATGGCTACACCTTC
>TRBV5-1|TRBD2|NA|TRBJ2-3
CASSYPTSGGANVDTQYF
TGCGCCAGCAGCTATCCAACTAGCGGGGGGGCGAACGTAGATACGCAGTATTTT
>TRBV5-1|TRBD1|NA|TRBJ1-1
CASSFSGQGTEAFF
TGCGCCAGCAGCTTCTCAGGACAGGGGACTGAAGCTTTCTTT
>TRBV10-3|NA|NA|TRBJ1-1
CAIRQDRVNTEAFF
TGTGCCATCCGTCAGGATAGAGTGAACACTGAAGCTTTCTTT
>TRBV6-2/TRBV6-3|TRBD2|NA|TRBJ2-1
CASSYGVAGASNEQFF
TGTGCCAGCAGTTACGGGGTAGCGGGAGCCTCCAATGAGCAGTTCTTC
>TRBV10-3|NA|NA|TRBJ2-6
CAIQESGANVLTF
TGTGCCATCCAGGAATCTGGGGCCAACGTCCTGACTTTC
>TRBV4-2|NA|NA|TRBJ2-3
CASSVGRTDTQYF
TGTGCCAGCAGCGTGGGCCGGACAGATACGCAGTATTTT
>TRBV6-5|NA|NA|TRBJ2-5
CASSPTVYETQYF
TGTGCCAGCAGTCCCACAGTGTACGAGACCCAGTACTTC
>TRBV13|TRBD1|NA|TRBJ1-3
CASSLGGQGAVWGNTIYF
TGTGCCAGCAGCTTAGGGGGACAGGGGGCCGTTTGGGGAAACACCATATATTTT
>TRBV5-6|TRBD1|NA|TRBJ1-2
CASRDSDRDGGYTF
TGTGCCAGCCGCGATTCGGACAGGGATGGTGGCTACACCTTC
>TRBV2|TRBD1|once|TRBJ2-1
CASSSGTESLYNEQFF
TGTGCCAGCAGTTCCGGGACAGAAAGTTTGTACAATGAGCAGTTCTTC
>TRBV7-6|TRBD2|NA|TRBJ2-2
CASSLGASGGTGELFF
TGTGCCAGCAGCTTAGGGGCTAGCGGAGGCACCGGGGAGCTGTTTTTT
>TRBV4-1|NA|NA|TRBJ1-2
CASSQDRDISYGYTF
TGCGCCAGCAGCCAAGACCGGGATATCAGCTATGGCTACACCTTC
>TRBV2|NA|NA|TRBJ2-5
CASEGYGETQYF
TGTGCCAGCGAGGGATATGGGGAGACCCAGTACTTC
>TRBV5-1|NA|NA|TRBJ2-5
CASSLDRGIRETQYF
TGCGCCAGCAGCCTCGACCGGGGGATTAGGGAGACCCAGTACTTC
>TRBV7-2|TRBD1|NA|TRBJ1-4
CASSPDRGGNEKLFF
TGTGCCAGCAGCCCTGACAGGGGAGGAAATGAAAAACTGTTTTTT
>TRBV3-1/TRBV3-2|TRBD1|many|TRBJ1-1
CASSQMPGQGIFAFF
TGTGCCAGCAGCCAAATGCCTGGACAGGGGATTTTTGCTTTCTTT
>TRBV7-2|NA|NA|TRBJ1-2
CASSFEGLSYGYTF
TGTGCCAGCAGCTTCGAGGGCTTAAGCTATGGCTACACCTTC
>TRBV10-3|NA|NA|TRBJ1-2
CAISETEVQNYGYTF
TGTGCCATCAGTGAGACAGAAGTACAGAACTATGGCTACACCTTC
>TRBV18|TRBD1|NA|TRBJ1-6
CASSPRTGFDSPLHF
TGTGCCAGCTCACCACGGACAGGGTTTGATTCACCCCTCCACTTT
>TRBV6-6|TRBD2|few|TRBJ2-7
CASSYTGGFYEQYF
TGTGCCAGCAGTTATACGGGGGGGTTCTACGAGCAGTACTTC
>TRBV6-2/TRBV6-3|NA|NA|TRBJ2-5
CASSYETGGGETQYF
TGTGCCAGCAGTTACGAGACAGGAGGTGGGGAGACCCAGTACTTC
>TRBV18|NA|NA|TRBJ2-7
CASSPPSREQYF
TGTGCCAGCTCACCACCCTCGAGGGAGCAGTACTTC
>TRBV7-9|TRBD2|once|TRBJ2-3
CASSLATSDGTDTQYF
TGTGCCAGCAGCTTAGCGACTAGCGATGGCACAGATACGCAGTATTTT
>TRBV14|NA|NA|TRBJ2-2
CASSRNRANTGELFF
TGTGCCAGCAGTCGAAACAGGGCGAACACCGGGGAGCTGTTTTTT
>TRBV5-1|TRBD1|NA|TRBJ1-2
CASSLDGTGGRNTF
TGCGCCAGCAGCTTGGACGGGACAGGGGGCAGGAACACCTTC
>TRBV5-1|NA|once|TRBJ2-3
CASSLDWDTQYF
TGCGCCAGCAGCTTGGACTGGGATACGCAGTATTTT
>TRBV30|NA|NA|TRBJ2-1
CAWSALRAGYYNEQFF
TGTGCCTGGAGTGCCCTCCGAGCGGGCTACTACAATGAGCAGTTCTTC
>TRBV9|NA|once|TRBJ1-1
CASSVSGVGTEAFF
TGTGCCAGCAGCGTATCAGGGGTTGGGACTGAAGCTTTCTTT
>TRBV18|TRBD1|NA|TRBJ1-6
CASSPPGDRGNSPLHF
TGTGCCAGCTCACCACCGGGCGACAGGGGTAATTCACCCCTCCACTTT
>TRBV5-1|NA|NA|TRBJ2-7
CASSLARQSYEQYF
TGCGCCAGCAGCTTGGCCCGACAGTCCTACGAGCAGTACTTC
>TRBV7-2|TRBD1|NA|TRBJ1-4
CASSLGGDRDEKLFF
TGTGCCAGCAGCTTAGGGGGGGACAGGGATGAAAAACTGTTTTTT
>TRBV27|TRBD2|few|TRBJ2-1
CASSFGLAGMGEQFF
TGTGCCAGCAGTTTTGGACTAGCGGGAATGGGTGAGCAGTTCTTC
>TRBV10-3|TRBD2|NA|TRBJ2-1
CAISESPRGGPDEQFF
TGTGCCATCAGTGAGTCTCCGCGGGGGGGCCCGGATGAGCAGTTCTTC
>TRBV15|NA|NA|TRBJ2-2
CATRGAKNTGELFF
TGTGCCACCAGGGGGGCCAAGAACACCGGGGAGCTGTTTTTT